This TCR beta chain was captured in a study of OX40 agonist ivuxolimab in advanced cancers. Whole-study context: Ivuxolimab was administered intravenously to patients at 0.01 to 10 mg/kg every 2 weeks. Dose-escalation subjects each had hepatocellular carcinoma, melanoma, renal cell or head and neck cancer. Study observations and caveats: Both blood CD4+ and CD8+ T cells showed clonal growth by week 6 at 0.1 to 3.0 mg/kg.

Assay: immunoSEQ multiplex PCR; the TCRdb copy retains only in-frame clones and omits some. The sample consists of about 82,000 clones, about 91% of them appearing once. In the case of this clone: Its specificity is not known.

The V gene's germline CDR1 is ENHRY and CDR2 SYGVKD. Trimming removed 7 bases at V and 3 bases at J, with 9 bases between. This CDR3 spans 13 amino acids. Samples were taken at baseline and on day 1 of cycles 4 and 7. The V gene is TRBV10-3, the J gene TRBJ1-4; D is unresolved. This sample comprised CD4+ or CD8+ T cells sorted from blood, obtained in a trial of the OX40 agonist ivuxolimab. The TCR comes from an adult with an advanced solid tumor such as melanoma, head and neck, liver or kidney cancer. The CDR3 loop reads CAINSGPNEKLFF. CDR3 sequence (DNA): TGTGCCATCAATTCAGGTCCTAATGAAAAACTGTTTTTT.